Below are 31 T cell receptor beta chains sequenced from a single sample in a study of CXCR3-negative and CXCR3-positive naive CD8 T cells. Their recognized antigens are unknown. 5' RACE with UMI labels generated the TRB cDNA libraries. TCRdb re-called the 5' RACE reads and catalogs CDR3 proteins one per entry, DNA excluded. This sample's table reports under 90,000 distinct CDR3 sequences. Whole-study findings and limits: Hydrophobicity was higher for TRB CDR3s found in CXCR3-positive naive cells than in CXCR3-negative naive cells.

Specimen: naive CXCR3+ CD8+ T cells from blood. The sample's subset: CD45RO-CCR7+CD27+CD95- naive CD8+ T cells expressing CXCR3 (TNR3+). These receptors were obtained from a human donor in good health. Some clones in this sample may be carry-over from other donors' samples.

J is TRBJ2-2 and V is TRBV29-1; TCRdb's D call, TRBD1, is unchecked because there is no DNA. This CDR3 has 13 amino acids. Per germline, CDR1 SQVTM and CDR2 ANQGSEA. The CDR3 region is CSATGGHTGELFF.

The chain uses TRBV28 and TRBJ2-2; TCRdb lists TRBD1, though no DNA is available to test this call. Germline V lookup: CDR1 MDHEN, CDR2 SYDVKM. The CDR3 spans 15 residues. CDR3 sequence: CASSYGTVNTGELFF.

V usage is TRBV7-6 and J usage is TRBJ2-1; the TCRdb D gene call, TRBD2, has no DNA to confirm it. CDR1 is SGHVS, CDR2 FNYEAQ, per germline. The CDR3 contains 14 residues. This chain's CDR3 is CTSSLVASPGGQFF.

This chain joins TRBV24-1 and TRBJ2-1. Germline V CDR1 and CDR2: KGHDR, SFDVKD. The CDR3 contains 13 residues. This CDR3 reads CATSDLKFVEQFF.

The V gene is TRBV12-3 or TRBV12-4, the J gene TRBJ2-3; as DNA is missing, the TRBD1 call by TCRdb cannot be tested. The CDR3 consists of 14 residues. The CDR3 protein is CASLWDSGTDTQYF.

V usage is TRBV7-9 and J usage is TRBJ2-7. This CDR3 contains 13 residues. The germline gives CDR1 SEHNR, CDR2 FQNEAQ (reference sequence). CDR3: CASSFLPTHEQYF.

J is TRBJ2-3 and V is TRBV29-1; the TCRdb call, TRBD1, lacks DNA for checking. This CDR3 spans 14 amino acids. The germline V gene encodes CDR1 SQVTM and CDR2 ANQGSEA. The CDR3 sequence: CSVAPGTGGDTQYF.

The V call is TRBV11-2, the J call TRBJ2-2; the TCRdb D gene call, TRBD2, has no DNA to confirm it. Germline assignment: CDR1 SGHAT and CDR2 FQNNGV. CDR3 size: 15 residues. CDR3 in amino acids: CASSPSQGVSGELFF.

The CDR3 here is CASSLGGTSGRDIQYF. V is TRBV5-5 and J is TRBJ2-4; no DNA is available, so the TRBD2 call from TCRdb remains unchecked. The length of the CDR3 is 16 residues. In germline, CDR1 is SGHKS, CDR2 YYEKEE (reference sequence).

V is TRBV6-5 and J is TRBJ2-4; TCRdb's assignment of TRBD1 cannot be checked, as there is no DNA. The CDR3 loop spans 18 amino acids. Looked up from germline, CDR1 is MNHEY and CDR2 is SVGAGI. CDR3 amino acids: CASSYSSLQGGAKNIQYF.

The rearrangement uses TRBV28 and TRBJ2-3; absent DNA, TCRdb's TRBD2 call cannot be checked. CDR1 and CDR2 (germline): MDHEN, SYDVKM. The CDR3 extends over 15 amino acids. CDR3 sequence: CASNPEGVITDTQYF.

The chain joins TRBV29-1 to TRBJ2-1; TCRdb selects TRBD1, and the lack of DNA leaves this call unchecked. This CDR3 has 13 residues. Germline-derived CDR1 and CDR2 are SQVTM and ANQGSEA. The CDR3 region is CSVGVQGDNEQFF.

The chain joins TRBV5-1 to TRBJ2-1; TCRdb's D call of TRBD2 is untestable without DNA. Germline V gene data show CDR1 as SGHRS and CDR2 as YFSETQ. The CDR3 is 14 residues long. The CDR3: CASRDLAGVDEQFF.

J is TRBJ2-3 and V is TRBV12-3 or TRBV12-4. CDR3 length: 12 amino acids. The CDR3 is CASSPRQITQYF.

The chain carries TRBV12-3 or TRBV12-4 and TRBJ2-2. The CDR3 is made up of 15 amino acids. The CDR3 loop is CASSLSASSTGELFF.

The rearrangement joins TRBV19 to TRBJ2-6; the TCRdb D gene call, TRBD1, has no DNA to confirm it. The CDR3 has 17 residues. Germline V gives CDR1 LNHDA, CDR2 SQIVND (reference sequence). The CDR3 reads CASQAGTANSGANVLTF.

The rearrangement uses TRBV14 and TRBJ2-7. The CDR3 spans 15 residues. From germline, CDR1 is SGHDN and CDR2 FVKESK. CDR3 region: CASSQGGSNWDEQYF.

V usage is TRBV30 and J usage is TRBJ1-5. This CDR3 region has 14 residues. Germline V gene lookup returns CDR1 GTSNPN and CDR2 SVGIG (reference sequence). CDR3 amino acids: CAWSVGVSNQPQHF.

The chain uses TRBV12-3 or TRBV12-4 and TRBJ2-7; the D gene TCRdb calls, TRBD1, cannot be checked with no DNA. The CDR3 length is 13 residues. The CDR3 region is CASSRGQTYEQYF.

V is TRBV14 and J is TRBJ2-7. Germline V gives CDR1 SGHDN, CDR2 FVKESK. This CDR3 is 13 amino acids long. CDR3 region: CASSPLYIYEQYF.

The J gene is TRBJ1-1, the V gene TRBV12-3 or TRBV12-4. The CDR3 has 15 residues. Here the CDR3 reads CASSPVPAGNTEAFF.

The chain joins TRBV7-8 to TRBJ2-7; TCRdb calls TRBD1, which cannot be checked without DNA. The CDR3 covers 14 residues. Germline V gene data show CDR1 as SGHVS and CDR2 as FQNEAQ. The CDR3 here is CASSPYWTGNEQYF.

The rearrangement uses TRBV28 and TRBJ2-3; TCRdb calls TRBD1, which cannot be checked without DNA. In germline, CDR1 is MDHEN, CDR2 SYDVKM. The CDR3 consists of 15 residues. The CDR3 is CASGPGQGSTDTQYF.

The chain is built from TRBV6-2 or TRBV6-3 and TRBJ2-7. CDR3 length: 14 residues. Germline V gives CDR1 MNHEY, CDR2 SVGEGT. The CDR3 spells CACSRVANPYEQYF.

The rearrangement uses TRBV6-5 and TRBJ2-1; the TRBD1 assignment by TCRdb is unverifiable without DNA. Germline values: CDR1 MNHEY, CDR2 SVGAGI. The CDR3 has 16 residues. CDR3: CASSYSAGVSYNEQFF.

This chain connects TRBV5-1 to TRBJ1-6. Germline CDR1 is SGHRS and CDR2 is YFSETQ. This CDR3 is 15 amino acids long. The CDR3 sequence is CASSLEAKSNSPLHF. Variable domain in full (rest from reference TRBV5-1 and TRBJ1-6): KAGVTQTPRYLIKTRGQQVTLSCSPISGHRSVSWYQQTPGQGLQFLFEYFSETQRNKGNFPGRFSGRQFSNSRSEMNVSTLELGDSALYLCASSLEAKSNSPLHFGNGTRLTVT.

This sequence joins TRBV28 and TRBJ2-1; without DNA, the TCRdb call of TRBD2 cannot be checked. The length of the CDR3 is 14 residues. Germline values: CDR1 MDHEN, CDR2 SYDVKM. CDR3: CASSPSWGYNEQFF.

The V gene is TRBV23-1, the J gene TRBJ1-2; TCRdb names TRBD1, which stays unverified in the absence of DNA. TRBV23-1 is flagged as an ORF with uncertain function. This CDR3 spans 15 amino acids. This chain's CDR3 is CASSQSGGQAYGYTF.

The chain has TRBV29-1 and TRBJ2-7; with no DNA, the TCRdb D assignment of TRBD2 cannot be verified. Per the germline V gene, CDR1 is SQVTM and CDR2 is ANQGSEA. The CDR3 has 15 residues. The CDR3 sequence: CSVETPSSGQYEQYF.

The chain carries TRBV29-1 and TRBJ2-1; TCRdb reports TRBD1, a call that lacks DNA to check it against. Germline CDR1 reads SQVTM; CDR2 reads ANQGSEA. This CDR3 spans 14 amino acids. The CDR3 region is CSVVLGGSDNEQFF.

The chain is built from TRBV28 and TRBJ1-1; TCRdb designates TRBD1, a call that cannot be tested without DNA. Per the germline V gene, CDR1 is MDHEN and CDR2 is SYDVKM. The CDR3 extends over 14 amino acids. The CDR3 loop is CASSFQGGVTEAFF.